This T cell receptor (beta chain) is drawn from a study of T cell responses to AZD1222 COVID-19 vaccine. Findings and limits, study-wide: Just six or seven AZD1222 recipients tested seropositive at baseline. Mostly white British, mostly female donors; authors suggested clonal diversity may be underestimated. As reported, nearly half of all spike-specific TCRs target variant regions that are unmutated.

Using immunoSEQ multiplex PCR, the repertoire was profiled, and TCRdb retains in-frame clones only, with some absent. The data hold 150,000 to 200,000 clones, with over 80% observed a single time. The CDR3 is made up of 18 amino acids. Trimming stripped 0 bases from V and 1 base from J, with 17 bases between. Per germline, CDR1 MDHEN and CDR2 SYDVKM. Note on this clone: Its matching antigen is unknown.

The chain employs TRBV28 and TRBJ2-3; D gene ambiguous. The origin of this receptor is an adult in good health. The sample in question was peripheral blood, obtained on day 0 of MenACWY control vaccination. The CDR3 DNA sequence: TGTGCCAGCAGTTTATGGCTCCGACGGTCCTCACGCACAGATACGCAGTATTTT. Translated, it gives CASSLWLRRSSRTDTQYF.